In its sample, the clone carrying this TCR beta chain was seen many times. Its target is not known. The CDR3 has 16 amino acids. Per the germline V gene, CDR1 is LNHNV and CDR2 is YYDKDF (reference sequence). V lost 1 base to trimming and J lost 4 bases; unmatched junction nucleotides: 6. The sample is drawn from a study of early T cells in non-severe SARS-CoV-2 infection. Looking at the study overall: Chains were unpaired, as sequencing was done on bulk RNA from unsorted whole blood.

Study results and limitations: Comparison of clonotypes with VDJdb favored anti-spike CD8 responses while missing private and CD4 specificities.

Researchers tagged individual cDNA molecules with unique molecular identifiers. Using its own MiXCR run on the 5' RACE reads, TCRdb lists one record per CDR3 protein. Altogether some 39,000 distinct CDR3 sequences are present, approximately 4% being singletons, with the ten largest covering roughly 3%. The TCR was taken from an adult who was a healthcare worker with PCR-confirmed SARS-CoV-2 infection or an uninfected control (not recorded which). The chain links TRBV15 to TRBJ2-1; 8 bases are a match to TRBD2. The specimen was whole blood. CDR3 DNA: TGTGCCACCAGCAGAGGAAACAGCGGGAGTTACAATGAGCAGTTCTTC. It is translated as CATSRGNSGSYNEQFF.